A single sample gave rise to the 17 T cell receptor beta chains below, sequenced in a study of T cells in Graves' hyperthyroidism and ophthalmopathy. TCR beta CDR3 regions were amplified from RNA transcripts. The primer set for the first-round RT-PCR of the TCR CDR3 was HTBI. TCRdb re-analysed the multiplex PCR reads in MiXCR, keeping a single row per CDR3 protein. The sample shows hundreds of thousands of distinct CDR3 sequences, roughly a sixth of them seen only once. The sequencing sample was made of blood. These receptors all stem from a woman aged 35 to 49 with Graves' ophthalmopathy.

The table lists this clonotype with a few counts. The CDR3 DNA follows: TGCGCCAGCAGCTTGCTGGGCGACGTCAATGAGCAGTTCTTC. This encodes CASSLLGDVNEQFF. The J gene is TRBJ2-1, the V gene TRBV5-1; D call uncertain. The ends were cut back, 1 base at V and 6 bases at J, with 11 bases in the middle. CDR3 length equals 14 residues. Germline CDR1 and CDR2: SGHRS and YFSETQ.

J is TRBJ2-3 and V is TRBV7-3; the D gene is possibly TRBD2 (7 bases). The V gene's germline CDR1 is SGHTA and CDR2 FQGTGA. The CDR3 totals 15 residues. Trimming took off 5 bases at V and 8 bases at J, with 20 bases between the two ends. CDR3 sequence (DNA): TGTGCCAGCAGCCCTAGCGGAGGGGGATCGGTTACGCAGTATTTT. Translating it yields CASSPSGGGSVTQYF.

Worth noting for this clonotype: A single base separates this from a much larger clone, so it may be a read error. This rearrangement joins TRBV28 to TRBJ2-1; 10 bases line up with TRBD2. Gene TRBJ2-7 matches the end of the DNA better, so the J call may be wrong. The CDR3 totals 15 residues. Germline CDR1 reads MDHEN; CDR2 reads SYDVKM. The CDR3 DNA sequence: TGTGCCAGCGGGAGCGGGAGGGATTTTAGAAATGAGCAGTACTTC. Amino acid sequence: CASGSGRDFRNEQYF.

This clonotype has more than one count but fewer than ten. The gene calls are TRBV9 and TRBJ2-3; no clear D. V was cut by 3 bases and J by 0 bases, with 14 bases left in between. The CDR3 contains 16 residues. CDR1 SGDLS and CDR2 YYNGEE come from the germline V gene. CDR3 amino acids: CASSGYLSASTDTQYF. CDR3 coding DNA: TGTGCCAGCAGCGGGTACCTAAGCGCTAGCACAGATACGCAGTATTTT.

The V and J genes are TRBV15 and TRBJ1-6; a possible D gene is TRBD1 (5 bases). Germline CDR1 reads LNHNV; CDR2 reads YYDKDF (reference sequence). This CDR3 comprises 15 residues. Trimming stripped 0 bases from V and 9 bases from J, with 12 bases between. CDR3 loop: CATSRESPRGSPLHF. The DNA of the CDR3 is TGTGCCACCAGCAGAGAGTCCCCTAGGGGTTCACCCCTCCACTTT.

As concerns this clonotype: At one of its ends the junction is not consistent with the germline gene, which may arise from a read error. The chain combines TRBV18 with TRBJ2-2; the match to TRBD2 covers 7 bases. The length of the CDR3 is 16 residues. Looked up from germline, CDR1 is KGHSH and CDR2 is LQKENI. This CDR3 reads CASSPRAGSGTGELFF. DNA for the CDR3: TGTGCCAGCTCGCCACGAGCGGGGAGTGGAACCGGGGAGCTGTTTTTT.

The table lists this clonotype with many counts. The chain recombines TRBV2 with TRBJ1-4; D call uncertain. Germline V gene lookup returns CDR1 SNHLY and CDR2 FYNNEI. The V end was cut by 10 bases, the J end by 7 bases, with 19 bases between. The CDR3 consists of 14 residues. The CDR3 reads CATGGPYVGEKLFF. The DNA for the CDR3 is TGTGCCACAGGAGGGCCCTACGTGGGTGAAAAACTGTTTTTT.

The sample holds a few counts of this clonotype. V is TRBV7-9 and J is TRBJ1-4; D may be TRBD1 (6 bases). This CDR3 has 14 residues. Germline V gene lookup returns CDR1 SEHNR and CDR2 FQNEAQ (reference sequence). Trimming removed 5 bases at V and 4 bases at J, with 11 bases between. CDR3 amino acids: CASSEDRFNEKLFF. The CDR3 DNA reads TGTGCCAGCAGCGAAGACAGGTTTAATGAAAAACTGTTTTTT. The full variable domain, in which reference TRBV7-9 and TRBJ1-4 provide the parts outside the CDR3, is DTGVSQNPRHKITKRGQNVTFRCDPISEHNRLYWYRQTLGQGPEFLTYFQNEAQLEKSRLLSDRFSAERPKGSFSTLEIQRTEQGDSAMYLCASSEDRFNEKLFFGSGTQLSVL.

This clonotype was found a few times. V usage is TRBV5-1 and J usage is TRBJ2-5, with 7 bases identical to TRBD1. Trimming removed 4 bases from V and 4 bases from J; junction bases left unmatched: 10. This CDR3 contains 15 residues. CDR1 is SGHRS, CDR2 YFSETQ, per germline. DNA for the CDR3: TGCGCCAGCAGCCTAGACGGGACAGCACTAGAGACCCAGTACTTC. It codes for CASSLDGTALETQYF.

The chain uses TRBV7-6 and TRBJ2-3, with D possibly matching TRBD2 (5 bases). The CDR3 has 16 amino acids. CDR1 is SGHVS and CDR2 is FNYEAQ in the germline V gene. Trimming stripped 5 bases from V and 2 bases from J, with 17 bases between. The CDR3 loop is CASSPQASGYTDTQYF. The CDR3 DNA is TGTGCCAGCAGCCCCCAAGCCAGCGGATACACAGATACGCAGTATTTT.

The genes are TRBV4-1 and TRBJ1-5; D is possibly TRBD1 (5 bases). Germline loops: CDR1 MGHRA, CDR2 YSYEKL. The length of the CDR3 is 15 residues. V dropped 1 base and J dropped 4 bases, with 11 bases sitting between them. Here the CDR3 DNA reads TGCGCCAGCAGCCAAGTTGGGGGAAGGAATCAGCCCCAGCATTTT. Its protein is CASSQVGGRNQPQHF.

With regard to this clonotype: A much bigger clone sits one base away, suggesting this may be a read error. The chain carries TRBV2 and TRBJ1-5; 9 bases are a match to TRBD1. The CDR3 loop spans 16 amino acids. The germline V gene has CDR1 SNHLY and CDR2 FYNNEI. V lost 8 bases and J lost 6; bases outside the gene matches: 14. CDR3 sequence (DNA): TGTGCCAGCTCCACCCGTACAGGGGGCATCGTTCAGCCCCAGCATTTT. Its protein product is CASSTRTGGIVQPQHF. Together with reference TRBV2 and TRBJ1-5, the CDR3 gives the full variable domain: EPEVTQTPSHQVTQMGQEVILRCVPISNHLYFYWYRQILGQKVEFLVSFYNNEISEKSEIFDDQFSVERPDGSNFTLKIRSTKLEDSAMYFCASSTRTGGIVQPQHFGDGTRLSIL.

This clonotype was seen many times. The J gene is TRBJ2-3, the V gene TRBV5-1; 7 bases map to TRBD1. The CDR3 runs to 13 residues. Losses at the gene ends were 4 bases for V and 3 bases for J; bases not matched to a gene: 2. Germline CDR1 and CDR2: SGHRS and YFSETQ. CDR3 region: CASSATGTDTQYF. The CDR3 nucleotides are TGCGCCAGCAGCGCGACAGGGACAGATACGCAGTATTTT.

This clonotype was seen more than once but under ten times. The V and J genes are TRBV4-1 and TRBJ2-2; 7 nucleotides align to TRBD1. The trim removed 2 bases at V and 5 bases at J, leaving 8 bases unmatched. Germline loops: CDR1 MGHRA, CDR2 YSYEKL. This CDR3 is built from 16 residues. The DNA for the CDR3 is TGCGCCAGCAGCCAAAGTAGGGGGCATAGTACCGGGGAGCTGTTTTTT. It specifies CASSQSRGHSTGELFF.

J is TRBJ2-2 and V is TRBV2; the match to TRBD2 covers 12 bases. J gave up 6 bases and V 4 bases, and 3 bases lay outside the gene matches. This CDR3 has 15 amino acids. CDR1 and CDR2 from the germline V gene are SNHLY and FYNNEI. The DNA of the CDR3 is TGTGCCAGCAGTGGACTAGCGGGAGAACCCGGGGAGCTGTTTTTT. It is translated as CASSGLAGEPGELFF.

This clonotype was detected ten times or more. The chain couples TRBV6-1 to TRBJ1-3; D is ambiguous. Germline CDR1 reads MNHNS; CDR2 reads SASEGT. Trimming left V 3 bases short and J 0 bases short, with 9 bases between. This CDR3 comprises 15 residues. The CDR3, as DNA: TGTGCCAGCAGTGACCTCGGGTACTCTGGAAACACCATATATTTT. Amino acids: CASSDLGYSGNTIYF.

This clonotype has ten or more counts. V and J are TRBV3-1 and TRBJ2-7, with TRBD1 matching 7 bases. V lost 4 bases to trimming and J lost 7 bases; unmatched junction nucleotides: 10. This CDR3 is 14 amino acids long. In germline, CDR1 is LGHDT, CDR2 YNNKEL (reference sequence). CDR3 residues: CASSPSTGSGEQYF. The CDR3 DNA sequence: TGTGCCAGCAGCCCATCGACAGGGTCGGGTGAGCAGTACTTC.